This T cell receptor beta chain was retrieved from a study of blood T cell repertoires in COVID-19. Overall study context: Donors in the United States, Italy and Spain gave samples during acute or convalescent COVID-19. T cells, B-cell-depleted T cells, or PBMCs provided the cDNA or gDNA that served as material.

Original handling: Estimation of nucleated cell counts relied on the amplification of reference gene primers. Profiling relied on immunoSEQ multiplex PCR, and the TCRdb table lists in-frame clones only, not all of them. For V, J and clone size, that table is used; D and trimming come from the DNA. The sample yields more than 65,000 clones, 60% to 75% seen once. Trimming left V 6 bases short and J 2 bases short, with 10 bases between. Germline CDR1 reads MNHEY; CDR2 reads SVGAGI. This CDR3 contains 13 residues. The specimen sequenced was peripheral blood. This TCR came from a woman in her 70s with acute or convalescent COVID-19. The V and J genes are TRBV6-5 and TRBJ1-1; the D gene is possibly TRBD1 (5 bases). The CDR3 bases are TGTGCCAGCAGGCGGGGGGGAAACACTGAAGCTTTCTTT. Translating it yields CASRRGGNTEAFF.